Listed below are T cell receptor beta chains from one sample, sequenced in a study of control samples from healthy donors and cancer patients. This table comes from immunoSEQ multiplex PCR, and its TCRdb copy is limited to in-frame clones, with some not included. The sample records about 120,000 clones, more than 80% being singletons. Sequencing was performed on PBMCs. The receptors here all came from a woman between 45 and 60 years old with colorectal cancer. CDR3s include the opening cysteine and the closing phenylalanine or tryptophan. Each record gives: J gene, D gene, clone size, V gene, CDR3 DNA, CDR3 protein. The D gene is left open where the match is weak. A row's size may be missing; if present it is once, few, many or a size class.

TRBJ2-6 | . | . | TRBV7-6 | TGTGCCAGCAGCCCGGGACATACCTCAGGCTCTGGGGCCAACGTCCTGACTTTC | CASSPGHTSGSGANVLTF
TRBJ2-2 | TRBD2 | . | TRBV7-3 | TGTGCCAGCAGCCCGCCAGGGACTAGCGGTGAGGCCGGGGAGCTGTTTTTT | CASSPPGTSGEAGELFF
TRBJ1-2 | TRBD1 | . | TRBV2 | TGTGCCGGGGGACAGGGAATCTATGGCTACACCTTC | CAGGQGIYGYTF
TRBJ2-4 | TRBD1 | . | TRBV6-5 | TGTGCCAGCAGCCACGGGACAGGGAACAAAAACATTCAGTACTTC | CASSHGTGNKNIQYF
TRBJ1-1 | . | . | TRBV20-1 | TGCAGTGCTTTTAACACTGAAGCTTTCTTT | CSAFNTEAFF
TRBJ1-3 | . | . | TRBV28 | TGTGCCAGCAGTTTAGCGGGACTTGGAAACACCATATATTTT | CASSLAGLGNTIYF
TRBJ1-1 | . | . | TRBV5-4 | TGTGCCAGCAGCTTGGTAGGGCAGGGGATCACTGAAGCTTTCTTT | CASSLVGQGITEAFF
TRBJ2-7 | . | once | TRBV30 | TGTGCCTCCACAGTAGGTGGTTTCGAGCAGTACTTC | CASTVGGFEQYF
TRBJ2-6 | . | . | TRBV12-3/TRBV12-4 | TGTGCCAGCAGTGGCACTGGGGCCAACGTCCTGACTTTC | CASSGTGANVLTF
TRBJ2-2 | . | . | TRBV19 | TGTGCCAGTAGTATAGGCCTAGCCACCATTAACACCGGGGAGCTGTTTTTT | CASSIGLATINTGELFF
TRBJ1-6 | . | . | TRBV2 | TGTGCCAGCAGCATCTCCGGGACGTATAATTCACCCCTCCACTTT | CASSISGTYNSPLHF
TRBJ1-6 | . | . | TRBV2 | TGTGCCAGCAGTGAAGCGGGGCTCAGGGACAATTCACCCCTCCACTTT | CASSEAGLRDNSPLHF
TRBJ1-1 | TRBD1 | . | TRBV28 | TGTGCCAGTAGTTCCACAGACAGGGGCCGGTTGAACACTGAAGCTTTCTTT | CASSSTDRGRLNTEAFF
TRBJ2-1 | . | . | TRBV9 | TGTGCCAGCAGCCCGACAATAGGTGGCGAGCAGTTCTTC | CASSPTIGGEQFF
TRBJ1-2 | . | . | TRBV2 | TGTGCCAGCAGTGAATTCGTTGGCACACCGATCTATGGCTACACCTTC | CASSEFVGTPIYGYTF
TRBJ1-5 | . | . | TRBV6-1 | TGTGCCAGCAGTGAACCCCGGAGAGGGAGCAATCAGCCCCAGCATTTT | CASSEPRRGSNQPQHF
TRBJ2-5 | . | . | TRBV30 | TGTGCCTGTAGCGGCCAAGAGACCCAGTACTTC | CACSGQETQYF
TRBJ1-1 | . | once | TRBV3-1/TRBV3-2 | TGTGCCAGCAGCCAAGGGAAGTTCGGAGCTTTCTTT | CASSQGKFGAFF
TRBJ1-1 | . | . | TRBV5-6 | TGTGCCAGCAGCACAGGAGGGTGGGACACTGAAGCTTTCTTT | CASSTGGWDTEAFF
TRBJ2-7 | . | . | TRBV10-1 | TGCGCCAGCAGTGATGGGACCGAGCAGTACTTC | CASSDGTEQYF
TRBJ2-3 | . | . | TRBV4-1 | TGCGCCAGCAGCCTCAGGCCCGCAGATACGCAGTATTTT | CASSLRPADTQYF
TRBJ1-4 | . | . | TRBV18 | TGTGCCAGCTCACCACCGCAGGGTATGACTGAAAAACTGTTTTTT | CASSPPQGMTEKLFF
TRBJ2-1 | . | . | TRBV7-3 | TGTGCCAGCAGCTTACCGGGGATCTACAATGAGCAGTTCTTC | CASSLPGIYNEQFF
TRBJ2-7 | . | . | TRBV10-1 | TGCGCCAGCAGTGACCACAGTGACGAGCAGTACTTC | CASSDHSDEQYF
TRBJ2-6 | . | . | TRBV28 | TGTGCCAGCAGTTTCTTTGCTGGGGCCAACGTCCTGACTTTC | CASSFFAGANVLTF
TRBJ2-1 | TRBD2 | . | TRBV7-6 | TGTGCCAGCAGCCGCCTGCAGCGGGATGGCAATGAGCAGTTCTTC | CASSRLQRDGNEQFF
TRBJ1-1 | . | . | TRBV19 | TGTGCCAGTAGTGAGGGTTTGGCAGGTAAGAACACTGAAGCTTTCTTT | CASSEGLAGKNTEAFF
TRBJ1-4 | . | . | TRBV30 | TGTGCCTGGCAAGAAGGAGGAGGGGAAAAACTGTTTTTT | CAWQEGGGEKLFF
TRBJ2-7 | TRBD1 | . | TRBV10-3 | TGTGCCATCAGTAAAACCGGGACAGGGGGAAACGAGCAGTACTTC | CAISKTGTGGNEQYF
TRBJ2-7 | TRBD2 | . | TRBV5-4 | TGTGCCAGCAGCTTGGCCTTAGCGGGGGCGAATCCCTACGAGCAGTACTTC | CASSLALAGANPYEQYF
TRBJ2-1 | . | . | TRBV2 | TGTGCCAGCAGGCAGGCGGGACCCTACGGCAATGAGCAGTTCTTC | CASRQAGPYGNEQFF
TRBJ2-1 | . | once | TRBV5-1 | TGCGCCAGCAGCTTGGAACCCTACAATGAGCAGTTCTTC | CASSLEPYNEQFF
TRBJ1-2 | . | . | TRBV2 | TGTGCCAGCTCCATTTTTAAATATGGCTACACCTTC | CASSIFKYGYTF
TRBJ2-3 | . | . | TRBV18 | TGTGCCAGCTCACCAGGGAGCGGTAGCACAGATACGCAGTATTTT | CASSPGSGSTDTQYF
TRBJ2-5 | . | . | TRBV5-6 | TGTGCCAGCAGCGCCGGGAAACAAGAGACCCAGTACTTC | CASSAGKQETQYF
TRBJ2-3 | TRBD2 | . | TRBV6-2/TRBV6-3 | TGTGCCAGCAGTTACTCGCTAGCGGGAGGTAGGGATACGCAGTATTTT | CASSYSLAGGRDTQYF
TRBJ2-4 | TRBD1 | . | TRBV6-5 | TGTGCCAGCAAGGGACAGGGGTGGGACATTCAGTACTTC | CASKGQGWDIQYF
TRBJ2-5 | . | . | TRBV19 | TGTGCCAGTAGTATTCTAGTGACGGCAAGCCAAGAGACCCAGTACTTC | CASSILVTASQETQYF
TRBJ2-5 | TRBD2 | . | TRBV5-1 | TGCGCCAGCAGCTTCGGGATAGCGGGGGGAGTGGAGACCCAGTACTTC | CASSFGIAGGVETQYF
TRBJ1-6 | TRBD1 | . | TRBV5-1 | TGCGCCAGCAGCTTCAGACAGGGTAGTAATTCACCCCTCCACTTT | CASSFRQGSNSPLHF
TRBJ1-4 | . | few | TRBV5-4 | TGTGCCAGCAGCTTGGACCCCGCAACTAATGAAAAACTGTTTTTT | CASSLDPATNEKLFF
TRBJ2-2 | TRBD2 | . | TRBV19 | TGTGCCAGCGCGCAGCGGGGTAACACGGGCGGGGAGCTGTTTTTT | CASAQRGNTGGELFF
TRBJ2-7 | . | . | TRBV18 | TGTGCCAGCTCACCACGTGTAGAGGCCTACGAGCAGTACTTC | CASSPRVEAYEQYF
TRBJ1-5 | . | . | TRBV7-2 | TGTGCCAGCAGCTTAGTAGTCCAGACCAATCAGCCCCAGCATTTT | CASSLVVQTNQPQHF
TRBJ1-4 | . | . | TRBV6-2/TRBV6-3 | TGTGCCAGCAGCGACGGGGGGGATAATGAGAAACTGTTTTTT | CASSDGGDNEKLFF
TRBJ1-1 | TRBD1 | . | TRBV30 | TGTGCCTGGAATTTCCCGGGACAGCTTAACACTGAAGCTTTCTTT | CAWNFPGQLNTEAFF
TRBJ1-1 | . | . | TRBV6-5 | TGTGCCAGCAGCAGGTCCGGACACCCTAAAGCTGAAGCTTTCTTT | CASSRSGHPKAEAFF
TRBJ2-1 | TRBD2 | . | TRBV7-2 | TGTGCCAGCAGCGGTGGGACTAGCGGGGGGGCCCTCTACAATGAGCAGTTCTTC | CASSGGTSGGALYNEQFF
TRBJ1-2 | . | . | TRBV5-1 | TGCGCCAGCAGCTTGGCCGGCAGGGGTGATGGCTACACCTTC | CASSLAGRGDGYTF
TRBJ2-2 | . | . | TRBV2 | TGTGCCAGCAGGTTGACAGGAACCGGGGAGCTGTTTTTT | CASRLTGTGELFF
TRBJ1-1 | TRBD1 | . | TRBV7-6 | TGTGCCAGCAGCTACACAGGGGGCGCGTTCACTGAAGCTTTCTTT | CASSYTGGAFTEAFF
TRBJ1-1 | TRBD1 | . | TRBV5-1 | TGCGCCAGCAGCAAAGCGACAGGGGCGAACACTGAAGCTTTCTTT | CASSKATGANTEAFF
TRBJ2-7 | TRBD2 | . | TRBV14 | TGTGCCAGCAGCCCTAGCGGGAGGAAGTACGAGCAGTACTTC | CASSPSGRKYEQYF
TRBJ1-2 | . | . | TRBV14 | TGTGCCAGCAGCCCCATGGGGCGTGGCTACACCTTC | CASSPMGRGYTF
TRBJ2-1 | TRBD1 | . | TRBV28 | TGTGCCAGCACCCCGGGACAGGCTTACAATGAGCAGTTCTTC | CASTPGQAYNEQFF
TRBJ2-6 | . | once | TRBV6-5 | TGTGCCAGCAGCGGGAACGGGGCCAACGTCCTGACTTTC | CASSGNGANVLTF
TRBJ2-5 | . | . | TRBV5-1 | TGCGCCAGCAGCCCCCAGAGGGCATCGGAGACCCAGTACTTC | CASSPQRASETQYF
TRBJ1-2 | . | . | TRBV2 | TGTGCCAGCAGTGAAGCCGGCGGCTATGGCTACACCTTC | CASSEAGGYGYTF
TRBJ1-2 | . | once | TRBV21-1 | TGTGCCAGCAGCAACCCCAGGGGACAGGTAGTTTATGGCTACACCTTC | CASSNPRGQVVYGYTF
TRBJ1-4 | . | . | TRBV19 | TGTGCCAGTTCGAACTCAGGAGACGAGACTAATGAAAAACTGTTTTTT | CASSNSGDETNEKLFF